This T cell receptor (beta chain) originates from a study of T cell changes during pregnancy in multiple sclerosis. Generated by immunoSEQ multiplex PCR, the TCRdb table keeps only in-frame clones and is missing some. The sample includes 91,000 or so clones, roughly 92% of them seen just once. The CDR3 consists of 13 residues. Germline V gene lookup returns CDR1 MGHDK and CDR2 SYGVNS. The germline V and J ends were trimmed by 3 bases and 2 bases, with 8 bases remaining between them. This chain links TRBV25-1 with TRBJ2-7; D is unresolved. The sequence came from a female donor with multiple sclerosis, enrolled in a pregnancy study. The sample here was peripheral blood, taken after pregnancy. The CDR3 protein is CASSDLHTYEQYF. The CDR3 DNA reads as TGTGCCAGCAGTGATTTACATACCTACGAGCAGTACTTC.